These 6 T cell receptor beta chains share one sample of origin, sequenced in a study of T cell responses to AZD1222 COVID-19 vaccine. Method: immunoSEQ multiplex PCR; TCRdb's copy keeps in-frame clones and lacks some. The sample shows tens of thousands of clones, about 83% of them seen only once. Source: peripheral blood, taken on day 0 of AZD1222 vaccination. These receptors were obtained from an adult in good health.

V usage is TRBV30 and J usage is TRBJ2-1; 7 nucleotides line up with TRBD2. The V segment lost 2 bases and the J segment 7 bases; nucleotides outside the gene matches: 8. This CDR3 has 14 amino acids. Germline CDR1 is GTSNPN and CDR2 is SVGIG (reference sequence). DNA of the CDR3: TGTGCCTGGAGTAGGGTGGGAGGGAGGAATGAGCAGTTCTTC. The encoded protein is CAWSRVGGRNEQFF. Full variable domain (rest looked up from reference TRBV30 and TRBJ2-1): SQTIHQWPATLVQPVGSPLSLECTVEGTSNPNLYWYRQAAGRGLQLLFYSVGIGQISSEVPQNLSASRPQDRQFILSSKKLLLSDSGFYLCAWSRVGGRNEQFFGPGTRLTVL.

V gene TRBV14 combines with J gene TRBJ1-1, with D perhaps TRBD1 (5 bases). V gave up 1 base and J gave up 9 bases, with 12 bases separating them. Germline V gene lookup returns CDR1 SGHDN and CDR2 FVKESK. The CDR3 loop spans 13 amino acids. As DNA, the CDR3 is TGTGCCAGCAGCCAAGGCGGGGCAGGTCAAGCTTTCTTT. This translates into CASSQGGAGQAFF.

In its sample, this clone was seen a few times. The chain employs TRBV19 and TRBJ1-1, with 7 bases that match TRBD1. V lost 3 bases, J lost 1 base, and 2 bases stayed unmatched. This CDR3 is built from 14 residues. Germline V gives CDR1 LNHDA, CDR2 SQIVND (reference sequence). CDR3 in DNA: TGTGCCAGTAGTATTGACAGGGAGAACACTGAAGCTTTCTTT. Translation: CASSIDRENTEAFF.

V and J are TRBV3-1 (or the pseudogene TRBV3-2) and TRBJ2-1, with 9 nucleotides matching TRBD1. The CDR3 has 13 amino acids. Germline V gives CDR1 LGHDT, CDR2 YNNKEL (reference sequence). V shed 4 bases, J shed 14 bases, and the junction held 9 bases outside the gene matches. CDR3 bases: TGTGCCAGCAGCCTCTCCTCCGACAGGGGGGAGTTCTTC. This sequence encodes CASSLSSDRGEFF.

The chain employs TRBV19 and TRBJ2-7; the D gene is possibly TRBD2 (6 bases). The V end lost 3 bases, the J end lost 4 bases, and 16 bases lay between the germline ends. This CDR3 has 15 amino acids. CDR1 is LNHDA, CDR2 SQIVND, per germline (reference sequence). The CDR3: CASSIRLGVGYEQYF. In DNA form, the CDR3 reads TGTGCCAGTAGTATCCGACTAGGAGTCGGATACGAGCAGTACTTC. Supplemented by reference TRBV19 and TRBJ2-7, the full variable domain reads DGGITQSPKYLFRKEGQNVTLSCEQNLNHDAMYWYRQDPGQGLRLIYYSQIVNDFQKGDIAEGYSVSREKKESFPLTVTSAQKNPTAFYLCASSIRLGVGYEQYFGPGTRLTVT.

CDR3 DNA: TGTGCCAGCAGCTCGGGACACCTAAATTCACCCCTCCACTTT. It specifies CASSSGHLNSPLHF. V and J are TRBV5-5 and TRBJ1-6, with a possible D match to TRBD1 (6 bases). V dropped 3 bases and J dropped 7 bases, with 11 bases sitting between them. The germline V gene has CDR1 SGHKS and CDR2 YYEKEE (reference sequence). The CDR3 length is 14 residues.